Following are 25 T cell receptor beta chains from one sample sequenced in a study of glioma-infiltrating T cells. Using RNA template, CDR3s of TCR alpha and beta were amplified with iRepertoire arm-PCR. TCRdb recomputed calls from the multiplex PCR reads with MiXCR, one row per CDR3 protein. The sample records approximately 100,000 distinct CDR3 sequences, about 28% being singletons. The sequenced sample was glioma tissue, nonneoplastic brain tissue, or PBMCs (not recorded which). The receptors were sampled from a human donor with low-grade glioma or glioblastoma, undergoing nonglioma brain surgery, or in good health (not recorded which).

The chain joins TRBV10-2 to TRBJ1-1; D is unresolved. Germline lookup yields CDR1 WSHSY and CDR2 SAAADI. Trimming took 2 bases from V and 3 from J, leaving 10 bases between them. This CDR3 spans 14 amino acids. The CDR3 loop reads CASSEVKGYTEAFF. CDR3 nucleotides: TGCGCCAGCAGTGAGGTGAAAGGGTACACTGAAGCTTTCTTT.

V gene TRBV3-1 combines with J gene TRBJ2-2, with D maybe TRBD2 (5 bases). The CDR3 has 18 residues. Germline V gene data show CDR1 as LGHDT and CDR2 as YNNKEL (reference sequence). The germline V and J ends were trimmed by 4 bases and 3 bases, with 21 bases remaining between them. CDR3 residues: CASSPTSFRAEDTGELFF. The CDR3 region has the DNA TGTGCCAGCAGCCCAACCTCGTTTAGAGCGGAGGACACCGGGGAGCTGTTTTTT.

Notes on this clonotype: A clone one base away is much larger, so this may be a read error. The V call is TRBV6-1, the J call TRBJ2-7, with D perhaps matching TRBD1 (5 bases). Per the germline V gene, CDR1 is MNHNS and CDR2 is SASEGT. This CDR3 spans 14 amino acids. Trimming stripped 7 bases from V and 5 bases from J, with 18 bases between. The CDR3 DNA reads TGTGCCAGCACCCAAAGGGGCCAAAGCAACGAGCAGTACTTC. Translating it yields CASTQRGQSNEQYF.

Ten or more counts support this clonotype. The chain joins TRBV28 to TRBJ2-4; D is possibly TRBD1 or TRBD2 (5 bases each). The CDR3 covers 15 residues. V lost 4 bases and J lost 0, with 10 bases in between. Germline V gene lookup returns CDR1 MDHEN and CDR2 SYDVKM. The CDR3 reads CASSSYGTAKNIQYF. The CDR3 nucleotides read TGTGCCAGCAGTTCTTACGGGACAGCCAAAAACATTCAGTACTTC.

This clonotype was counted many times. The gene calls are TRBV20-1 and TRBJ2-7, with no clear D. The CDR3 extends over 11 amino acids. CDR1 is DFQATT and CDR2 is SNEGSKA in the germline V gene (reference sequence). V lost 6 bases to trimming and J lost 3 bases, with 9 bases between them. CDR3 sequence (DNA): TGCAGTGCCGAAAGGAGCTACGAGCAGTACTTC. It codes for CSAERSYEQYF.

This clonotype was seen many times. This chain uses TRBV20-1 with TRBJ1-2; 7 bases line up with TRBD1. Looked up from germline, CDR1 is DFQATT and CDR2 is SNEGSKA (reference sequence). The CDR3 has 16 residues. Germline trimming cut 3 bases from V and 6 bases from J; bases unmatched to any gene: 16. The CDR3 spells CSASVGSLDRPNGYTF. The DNA of the CDR3 is TGCAGTGCTAGCGTTGGCAGCCTGGACAGGCCAAATGGCTACACCTTC.

This clonotype was detected only a few times. V and J are TRBV10-3 and TRBJ2-3; D not certain. Germline-derived CDR1 and CDR2 are ENHRY and SYGVKD. With 4 bases removed from V and 5 bases from J, the gap between germline ends came to 7 bases. This CDR3 has 12 residues. The CDR3 DNA is TGTGCCATCAGTGGAACGGGAGATACGCAGTATTTT. It encodes CAISGTGDTQYF.

In its sample, this clonotype was seen many times. The chain couples TRBV12-3 or TRBV12-4 to TRBJ2-7; the D gene is possibly TRBD1 (6 bases). V lost 5 bases, J lost 1 base, and 12 bases lay in between. The CDR3 runs to 14 residues. The CDR3 nucleotides are TGTGCCAGCAGTCAGTCGACAGGTTCCTACGAGCAGTACTTC. This encodes CASSQSTGSYEQYF.

In its sample, this clonotype was seen many times. The chain recombines TRBV28 with TRBJ2-7; D assignment may be TRBD1 or TRBD2 (5 bases each). This CDR3 comprises 13 residues. Germline V gene data show CDR1 as MDHEN and CDR2 as SYDVKM. The ends were cut back, 6 bases at V and 6 bases at J, with 15 bases in the middle. The CDR3 loop reads CASSLLGEREQYF. CDR3 in DNA: TGTGCCAGCAGCCTACTGGGGGAGCGCGAGCAGTACTTC.

This clonotype has a count of ten or more. This sequence joins TRBV27 and TRBJ1-3; a possible D gene is TRBD1 (6 bases). Trimming stripped 5 bases from V and 3 bases from J, with 14 bases between. Germline-derived CDR1 and CDR2 are MNHEY and SMNVEV (reference sequence). This CDR3 is built from 15 residues. CDR3 in amino acids: CASSGQQAGGNTIYF. The CDR3, as DNA: TGTGCCAGCAGTGGACAGCAGGCGGGTGGAAACACCATATATTTT.

With regard to this clonotype: One base away lies a much larger clone, so this may be a sequencing read error. V and J are TRBV28 and TRBJ2-1, with D perhaps matching TRBD1 (5 bases). The CDR3 consists of 14 residues. CDR1 is MDHEN, CDR2 SYDVKM, per germline. The CDR3 here is CACSLSGLNNEQFF. The CDR3 DNA follows: TGTGCCTGCAGTTTATCAGGGCTCAACAATGAGCAGTTCTTC.

This clonotype was counted many times. The V and J genes are TRBV27 and TRBJ2-7; perhaps TRBD2 as D (5 bases). This CDR3 is 19 amino acids long. Per the germline V gene, CDR1 is MNHEY and CDR2 is SMNVEV (reference sequence). V was shortened by 7 bases and J by 5 bases, with 33 bases between the two germline ends. CDR3 in DNA: TGTGCCAGCATCAAATCTACTAAGACGGGCGTCGACTACCGCCACGAGCAGTACTTC. Its protein product is CASIKSTKTGVDYRHEQYF.

The chain recombines TRBV7-3 with TRBJ2-5; 7 positions match TRBD1. V was pared by 2 bases and J by 4 bases, with 1 base of the junction left unmatched. Germline V gives CDR1 SGHTA, CDR2 FQGTGA. The CDR3 has 13 residues. CDR3 DNA: TGTGCCAGCAGCTTAGACAGGGCAGAGACCCAGTACTTC. It yields the protein CASSLDRAETQYF.

The chain recombines TRBV25-1 with TRBJ1-3; D gene uncertain. The CDR3 is 14 amino acids. Germline CDR1 is MGHDK and CDR2 is SYGVNS. Trimming removed 2 bases from V and 4 bases from J, with 9 bases in between. This CDR3 reads CASSEVQEGNTIYF. The CDR3 DNA follows: TGTGCCAGCAGTGAAGTCCAGGAGGGAAACACCATATATTTT. Drawing the rest from reference TRBV25-1 and TRBJ1-3, the complete variable domain is EADIYQTPRYLVIGTGKKITLECSQTMGHDKMYWYQQDPGMELHLIHYSYGVNSTEKGDLSSESTVSRIRTEHFPLTLESARPSHTSQYLCASSEVQEGNTIYFGEGSWLTVV.

This clonotype has at least ten counts. The CDR3 DNA reads as TGTGCCAGCCGGAAGTTGGCTCCTCTTAGCACAGATACGCAGTATTTT. Amino acid sequence: CASRKLAPLSTDTQYF. J is TRBJ2-3 and V is TRBV6-1; D is uncertain. Looked up from germline, CDR1 is MNHNS and CDR2 is SASEGT. Trimming left V 8 bases short and J 0 bases short, with 18 bases between. The CDR3 has 16 amino acids.

This clonotype has a count of ten or more. The chain couples TRBV7-2 to TRBJ2-1, with TRBD2 matching over 7 bases. Germline lookup yields CDR1 SGHTA and CDR2 FQGNSA. V dropped 4 bases and J dropped 9; count of bases not matched to a gene: 6. CDR3 length: 13 amino acids. CDR3 protein: CASSWTSFGEQFF. CDR3 coding DNA: TGTGCCAGCAGCTGGACTAGTTTCGGTGAGCAGTTCTTC.

The CDR3 spells CASSSAGAAYNEQFF. The CDR3 DNA follows: TGTGCCAGCAGTTCCGCGGGGGCCGCTTACAATGAGCAGTTCTTC. The chain uses TRBV12-3 or TRBV12-4 and TRBJ2-1, with a tentative D call TRBD2 (7 bases). The CDR3 consists of 15 residues. V shed 4 bases and J shed 4 bases, with 14 bases lying between them.

The chain links TRBV5-4 to TRBJ2-7, with 7 positions matching TRBD1. The J segment lost 0 bases and the V segment lost 1 base, leaving 4 bases of the junction unmatched. This CDR3 region has 15 residues. Germline V gene lookup returns CDR1 SGHNT and CDR2 YYREEE (reference sequence). CDR3 sequence: CASSLMTGLSYEQYF. The CDR3 DNA reads as TGTGCCAGCAGCTTGATGACAGGGCTCTCCTACGAGCAGTACTTC.

This clonotype was seen at least ten times. V gene TRBV4-3 combines with J gene TRBJ2-1; perhaps TRBD1 as D (5 bases). Germline-derived CDR1 and CDR2 are LGHNA and YSLEER. V lost 2 bases, J lost 0 bases, and 14 bases lay in between. There are 17 residues in the CDR3. The CDR3 sequence: CASSQLYQDNSYNEQFF. Here the CDR3 DNA reads TGCGCCAGCAGCCAACTGTACCAGGACAACTCCTACAATGAGCAGTTCTTC.

This clonotype has ten or more counts. The chain has TRBV27 and TRBJ1-1; 7 bases are shared with TRBD1. The CDR3 is 14 amino acids. With V trimmed by 5 bases and J by 0 bases, 3 bases remained unmatched. Looked up from germline, CDR1 is MNHEY and CDR2 is SMNVEV (reference sequence). The CDR3 DNA reads TGTGCCAGCAGTCGACAGGGCATGAACACTGAAGCTTTCTTT. It yields the protein CASSRQGMNTEAFF.

This clonotype was found a few times. The chain links TRBV12-3 or TRBV12-4 to TRBJ1-5; TRBD1 matches 7 bases. Losses at the gene ends were 3 bases for V and 4 bases for J; bases not matched to a gene: 6. The CDR3 totals 15 residues. DNA for the CDR3: TGTGCCAGCAGTTTGGGCCAGGGGGGGAATCAGCCCCAGCATTTT. Amino acid sequence: CASSLGQGGNQPQHF.

The table lists this clonotype with many counts. This chain connects TRBV28 to TRBJ1-4, with a tentative D call TRBD1 (6 bases). There are 14 residues in the CDR3. V gave up 6 bases and J gave up 1 base, with 9 bases separating them. Germline-derived CDR1 and CDR2 are MDHEN and SYDVKM. CDR3 coding DNA: TGTGCCAGCAGACTACAGGGAACTAATGAAAAACTGTTTTTT. Translation: CASRLQGTNEKLFF.

There are a few counts of this clonotype. The CDR3 here is CASSYSPLSSGANVLTF. The CDR3 DNA is TGTGCCAGCAGCTATTCCCCCCTCAGCTCTGGGGCCAACGTCCTGACTTTC. This rearrangement joins TRBV11-2 to TRBJ2-6; D not certain. This CDR3 has 17 amino acids. The germline V and J ends were trimmed by 4 bases and 0 bases, with 13 bases remaining between them. Germline assignment: CDR1 SGHAT and CDR2 FQNNGV.

Regarding this clonotype: A much larger clonotype is one base distant, so this may be a read error. The chain carries TRBV7-9 and TRBJ1-4; D remains unclear. Germline V lookup: CDR1 SEHNR, CDR2 FQNEAQ (reference sequence). The CDR3 is 14 amino acids. The V end was cut by 6 bases, the J end by 7 bases, with 15 bases between. This CDR3 is CASRPERVVEKLFF. Written as DNA, the CDR3 is TGTGCCAGCAGGCCCGAGAGGGTCGTTGAAAAACTGTTTTTT.

This clonotype was observed at least ten times. The chain links TRBV6-1 to TRBJ1-4, with D unclear. The V gene lost 5 bases and the J gene lost 8 bases, with 15 bases spanning the gap. Germline CDR1 reads MNHNS; CDR2 reads SASEGT. The CDR3 sequence is 14 residues long. CDR3 coding DNA: TGTGCCAGCAGTTCTAAATTAGAGGCCGAAAAACTGTTTTTT. Its translation: CASSSKLEAEKLFF.